Listed below are T cell receptor beta chains from one sample, sequenced in a study of blood T cell repertoires in COVID-19. Produced via immunoSEQ multiplex PCR; TCRdb's table is partial and in-frame only. The table shows roughly 220,000 clones, with about 87% occurring only once. Sequenced sample: PBMCs or T cells enriched from blood (not recorded which). These receptors were collected from a woman aged 25-40 years who had recovered from COVID-19. Both conserved end residues are part of each CDR3.

j_call: TRBJ2-1
v_call: TRBV6-6
cdr3_aa: CASSYEGESFDEQFF

j_call: TRBJ1-4
v_call: TRBV12-3/TRBV12-4
cdr3_aa: CASSFRGSEKLFF

j_call: TRBJ1-6
v_call: TRBV5-6
cdr3_aa: CASSFSDRESSPLHF

j_call: TRBJ2-5
v_call: TRBV7-9
cdr3_aa: CASARTKETQYF

j_call: TRBJ2-5
v_call: TRBV3-1/TRBV3-2
cdr3_aa: CASSQTSGQETQYF

j_call: TRBJ1-5
v_call: TRBV7-9
cdr3_aa: CASSSPAITGGNQPQHF

j_call: TRBJ2-7
v_call: TRBV27
cdr3_aa: CAVGGEGGNEQYF

j_call: TRBJ2-2
v_call: TRBV7-9
cdr3_aa: CASSLTGTGVTGELFF

j_call: TRBJ2-7
v_call: TRBV4-1
cdr3_aa: CASSQQDRGSGEQYF

j_call: TRBJ2-7
v_call: TRBV10-2
cdr3_aa: CASSVGSSSYEQYF

j_call: TRBJ2-1
v_call: TRBV2
cdr3_aa: CASSRDRGYGEQFF

j_call: TRBJ2-1
v_call: TRBV6-2/TRBV6-3
cdr3_aa: CASSYGGLPYNEQFF

j_call: TRBJ2-6
v_call: TRBV7-3
cdr3_aa: CASSLPGGGSGANVLTF

j_call: TRBJ1-2
v_call: TRBV6-2/TRBV6-3
cdr3_aa: CASSYTGRNYGYTF

j_call: TRBJ1-1
v_call: TRBV9
cdr3_aa: CASSGSGAMNTEAFF

j_call: TRBJ1-2
v_call: TRBV7-9
cdr3_aa: CASSLEAVPANYGYTF

j_call: TRBJ2-2
v_call: TRBV7-9
cdr3_aa: CASKWGGLDTGELFF

j_call: TRBJ2-2
v_call: TRBV27
cdr3_aa: CASKRQRTGELFF

j_call: TRBJ1-5
v_call: TRBV4-3
cdr3_aa: CASSQAVNSNQPQHF

j_call: TRBJ1-1
v_call: TRBV5-1
cdr3_aa: CASSPGKNTEAFF

j_call: TRBJ2-1
v_call: TRBV19
cdr3_aa: CASKGASYNEQFF

j_call: TRBJ1-4
v_call: TRBV2
cdr3_aa: CASTQGASTNEKLFF

j_call: TRBJ2-1
v_call: TRBV24-1
cdr3_aa: CATSSGEIDEQFF

j_call: TRBJ1-5
v_call: TRBV19
cdr3_aa: CASSVQGYNQPQHF

j_call: TRBJ1-1
v_call: TRBV4-1
cdr3_aa: CASSQTIVRGVTEAFF

j_call: TRBJ2-3
v_call: TRBV20-1
cdr3_aa: CSASYILTDTQYF

j_call: TRBJ1-2
v_call: TRBV19
cdr3_aa: CASSSATGGYGYTF

j_call: TRBJ2-2
v_call: TRBV7-2
cdr3_aa: CASRSGTSYTGELFF

j_call: TRBJ2-1
v_call: TRBV2
cdr3_aa: CASKDSPSYNEQFF

j_call: TRBJ2-7
v_call: TRBV7-9
cdr3_aa: CASSLSGGYEQYF

j_call: TRBJ1-1
v_call: TRBV19
cdr3_aa: CASSISQGEAFF

j_call: TRBJ2-3
v_call: TRBV3-1/TRBV3-2
cdr3_aa: CASSRIAGGYTDTQYF

j_call: TRBJ1-1
v_call: TRBV12-1
cdr3_aa: CASSSLLGGQGIRTEAFF

j_call: TRBJ2-7
v_call: TRBV6-5
cdr3_aa: CASSSNGIPNEQYF

j_call: TRBJ2-2
v_call: TRBV3-1/TRBV3-2
cdr3_aa: CASSQAGTGELFF

j_call: TRBJ1-6
v_call: TRBV25-1
cdr3_aa: CASSDPNSPLHF

j_call: TRBJ1-5
v_call: TRBV29-1
cdr3_aa: CSVEVGRDQPQHF

j_call: TRBJ2-7
v_call: TRBV18
cdr3_aa: CASSPPGEYEQYF

j_call: TRBJ1-2
v_call: TRBV6-5
cdr3_aa: CASSPWTGQQGGYTF

j_call: TRBJ2-1
v_call: TRBV7-9
cdr3_aa: CASSPGTSGNSYNEQFF

j_call: TRBJ1-2
v_call: TRBV4-3
cdr3_aa: CASSQDTTDYGYTF

j_call: TRBJ2-5
v_call: TRBV27
cdr3_aa: CASSLSRLAGGLMETQYF

j_call: TRBJ1-2
v_call: TRBV5-1
cdr3_aa: CASSLGAGSNYGYTF

j_call: TRBJ2-1
v_call: TRBV7-9
cdr3_aa: CASSFSGTSIYEQFF

j_call: TRBJ1-4
v_call: TRBV11-2
cdr3_aa: CASSRGEWTSIREKLFF

j_call: TRBJ2-7
v_call: TRBV2
cdr3_aa: CASSERTGLYEQYF

j_call: TRBJ2-1
v_call: TRBV11-3
cdr3_aa: CASSPGTSGGASYNEQFF

j_call: TRBJ1-2
v_call: TRBV6-5
cdr3_aa: CASSSPGAYGYTF

j_call: TRBJ1-2
v_call: TRBV19
cdr3_aa: CASSTGQGFGVDGYTF

j_call: TRBJ2-1
v_call: TRBV4-3
cdr3_aa: CASSQEPSGGIYNEQFF

j_call: TRBJ2-1
v_call: TRBV15
cdr3_aa: CATSRAGGNYNEQFF

j_call: TRBJ2-2
v_call: TRBV3-1/TRBV3-2
cdr3_aa: CASSQVSGGGPPLAGELFF